This T cell receptor beta chain appears in the sequencing data of a study of T cells in Graves' hyperthyroidism and ophthalmopathy. RNA transcripts served as the template for amplifying TCR beta CDR3 regions. The TCR CDR3 first-round RT-PCR relied on the HTBI primer set. Via MiXCR, TCRdb re-called the multiplex PCR reads, giving one row per CDR3 protein. The profile shows about 420,000 distinct CDR3 sequences, around 15% of them singletons. V lost 2 bases to trimming and J lost 4 bases, with 9 bases between them. The CDR3 is made up of 14 amino acids. Germline CDR1 reads SGHTA; CDR2 reads FQGNSA. The J gene is TRBJ1-3, the V gene TRBV7-2; D remains ambiguous. This TCR derives from a woman in her late teens or twenties with Graves' hyperthyroidism. The sequencing sample was made of blood. The CDR3, as DNA: TGTGCCAGCAGCTTATTGGAGGCCGGAAACACCATATATTTT. This gives the protein CASSLLEAGNTIYF.